This T cell receptor (beta chain) was sequenced in a study of T cell changes during pregnancy in multiple sclerosis. Only in-frame clones appear in the TCRdb table, and some are missing; sequencing was by immunoSEQ multiplex PCR. In the table there are around 77,000 clones, 75% to 95% of which are singletons. This CDR3 spans 17 amino acids. The germline gives CDR1 SGHRS, CDR2 YFSETQ. V shed 3 bases, J shed 1 base, and the junction held 5 bases outside the gene matches. The J gene is TRBJ1-5, the V gene TRBV5-1; 12 bases map to TRBD1. This receptor was obtained from a female donor in good health, enrolled as a control in a pregnancy study. This specimen was peripheral blood, taken in the third trimester of pregnancy. The CDR3 DNA follows: TGCGCCAGCAGCTCCGGGACAGGGGGCGGGAGCAATCAGCCCCAGCATTTT. Residues: CASSSGTGGGSNQPQHF. Based on the CDR3 plus reference TRBV5-1 and TRBJ1-5, the full variable domain is KAGVTQTPRYLIKTRGQQVTLSCSPISGHRSVSWYQQTPGQGLQFLFEYFSETQRNKGNFPGRFSGRQFSNSRSEMNVSTLELGDSALYLCASSSGTGGGSNQPQHFGDGTRLSIL.